One TCR beta chain is described in this entry. Sequencing was performed with immunoSEQ multiplex PCR; in TCRdb, only in-frame clones are kept and a portion is missing. The sample has fewer than 350,000 clones; approximately 81% are singletons. CDR1 SGHRS and CDR2 YFSETQ come from the germline V gene. CDR3 size: 15 residues. J gave up 0 bases and V 4 bases, and 4 bases lay outside the gene matches. The sample belongs to a study of blood T cell repertoires in COVID-19. Study context: PBMCs, B-cell-depleted T cells, or T cells provided the cDNA or gDNA that made up the material.

The specimen sequenced was PBMCs or T cells enriched from blood (not recorded which). The TCR comes from a young woman who had been exposed to COVID-19. This chain connects TRBV5-1 to TRBJ1-2; 9 bases fit TRBD1. The CDR3 DNA reads as TGCGCCAGCAGCCCCGGACAGGGGACTAACTATGGCTACACCTTC. Amino acids: CASSPGQGTNYGYTF.